The 25 T cell receptor beta chains below were found in one sample sequenced in a study of T cell responses to AZD1222 COVID-19 vaccine. Sequenced by immunoSEQ multiplex PCR; TCRdb stores in-frame clones only, minus some. Among around 100,000 clones listed, around 87% were seen once. The sequences come from peripheral blood, collected on day 0 of MenACWY control vaccination. These receptor sequences come from an adult in good health.

V and J are TRBV28 and TRBJ1-5; 8 nucleotides agree with TRBD1. The CDR3 extends over 13 amino acids. Per the germline V gene, CDR1 is MDHEN and CDR2 is SYDVKM. V was pared by 10 bases and J by 2 bases, with 4 bases of the junction left unmatched. The CDR3 loop reads CATETGGNQPQHF. DNA of the CDR3: TGTGCCACCGAGACAGGGGGCAATCAGCCCCAGCATTTT.

This chain connects TRBV3-1 (or the pseudogene TRBV3-2) to TRBJ2-7; D remains ambiguous. The CDR3 runs 15 residues. In germline, CDR1 is LGHDT, CDR2 YNNKEL (reference sequence). The germline V and J ends were trimmed by 0 bases and 2 bases, with 11 bases remaining between them. The CDR3 DNA reads TGTGCCAGCAGCCAAGATAGGAGCCGGACCTACGAGCAGTACTTC. Translated, it gives CASSQDRSRTYEQYF.

The chain couples TRBV11-2 to TRBJ1-1, with 9 bases that match TRBD1. J gave up 4 bases and V 4 bases, and 1 base lay outside the gene matches. CDR1 is SGHAT, CDR2 FQNNGV, per germline. The length of the CDR3 is 13 residues. Here the CDR3 reads CASSWDRATEAFF. Written as DNA, the CDR3 is TGTGCCAGCAGCTGGGACAGGGCCACTGAAGCTTTCTTT.

This chain links TRBV6-5 with TRBJ1-1; D possibly corresponds to TRBD1 (5 bases). This CDR3 contains 13 residues. The germline V gene has CDR1 MNHEY and CDR2 SVGAGI. Trimming pared 8 bases from V and 5 bases from J, leaving 15 bases between. The CDR3 coding sequence is TGTGCCAGCCTTGGGAGGGGTCGAACTGAAGCTTTCTTT. Translated: CASLGRGRTEAFF.

V is TRBV6-5 and J is TRBJ1-6; perhaps TRBD1 as D (6 bases). CDR1 MNHEY and CDR2 SVGAGI come from the germline V gene. The CDR3 contains 15 residues. V was shortened by 6 bases and J by 4 bases, with 13 bases between the two germline ends. The DNA for the CDR3 is TGTGCCAGCAGCATCGGACAGTTGTATAATTCACCCCTCCACTTT. Translation: CASSIGQLYNSPLHF.

The chain carries TRBV9 and TRBJ2-1, with TRBD2 matching over 9 bases. Per germline, CDR1 SGDLS and CDR2 YYNGEE. Unmatched junction bases numbered 8, after V lost 1 base and J lost 9 bases. This CDR3 comprises 15 residues. The CDR3 loop reads CASSVFYSGSAEQFF. CDR3 nucleotide sequence: TGTGCCAGCAGCGTATTTTATAGCGGGAGTGCTGAGCAGTTCTTC.

The V call is TRBV6-5, the J call TRBJ1-3; no reliable D call. Germline CDR1 MNHEY, CDR2 SVGAGI. V lost 7 bases, J lost 2 bases, and 9 bases lay in between. CDR3 length equals 13 residues. CDR3 protein: CASKAATGNTIYF. The CDR3 DNA reads as TGTGCCAGCAAGGCGGCCACTGGAAACACCATATATTTT.

The chain uses TRBV9 and TRBJ1-4; D is unresolved. This CDR3 comprises 16 residues. V lost 0 bases and J lost 7, with 16 bases in between. CDR1 SGDLS and CDR2 YYNGEE come from the germline V gene. CDR3 sequence reads: CASSVGTVGGFEKLFF. For the CDR3, the DNA is TGTGCCAGCAGCGTAGGGACGGTGGGTGGATTTGAAAAACTGTTTTTT.

This clone was observed a single time. The chain uses TRBV5-8 and TRBJ1-5, with D tentatively TRBD1 (5 bases). Germline CDR1 reads SGHTS; CDR2 reads YDEGEE. This CDR3 has 14 residues. Trimming took 4 bases from V and 0 from J, leaving 8 bases between them. The CDR3 protein is CASSRGLSNQPQHF. CDR3 nucleotides: TGTGCCAGCAGCCGGGGCCTTAGCAATCAGCCCCAGCATTTT.

The chain uses TRBV30 and TRBJ2-5; 10 positions agree with TRBD2. With V trimmed by 0 bases and J by 4 bases, 8 bases remained unmatched. The CDR3 sequence is 16 residues long. Germline CDR1 reads GTSNPN; CDR2 reads SVGIG (reference sequence). This CDR3 reads CAWSVPSGSGRETQYF. CDR3 sequence (DNA): TGTGCCTGGAGTGTACCTAGCGGGAGCGGTCGAGAGACCCAGTACTTC.

The chain uses TRBV3-1 (or the pseudogene TRBV3-2) and TRBJ2-2; D gene unclear. Germline-derived CDR1 and CDR2 are LGHDT and YNNKEL (reference sequence). V was trimmed by 1 base and J by 7 bases, leaving 10 bases between them. This CDR3 is built from 14 residues. The CDR3 spells CASSQVPFGGELFF. The CDR3 region has the DNA TGTGCCAGCAGCCAAGTTCCGTTTGGCGGGGAGCTGTTTTTT.

J is TRBJ2-7 and V is TRBV6-2 or TRBV6-3, with D possibly TRBD1 on 6 matching bases. This CDR3 comprises 12 residues. The germline V gene encodes CDR1 MNHEY and CDR2 SVGEGT. V was clipped by 6 bases and J by 4 bases, with 10 bases between them. The CDR3 nucleotides read TGTGCCAGCAGCAACAGGGTTTACGAGCAGTACTTC. It encodes CASSNRVYEQYF.

J is TRBJ1-2 and V is TRBV7-2, with 7 bases fitting TRBD1. J gave up 6 bases and V 5 bases, and 12 bases lay outside the gene matches. The germline CDR1 and CDR2 sequences are SGHTA and FQGNSA. The CDR3 has 15 amino acids. This chain's CDR3 is CASSQTSDRDDGYTF. The CDR3 DNA sequence: TGTGCCAGCAGCCAAACCTCAGACAGGGACGATGGCTACACCTTC.

The CDR3 here is CASSPTGISEETQYF. CDR3 sequence (DNA): TGTGCCAGCAGCCCCACAGGGATTAGTGAAGAGACCCAGTACTTC. V usage is TRBV7-8 and J usage is TRBJ2-5; tentative D call: TRBD1 (6 bases). CDR3 length: 15 residues. V gave up 5 bases and J gave up 3 bases, with 16 bases separating them. Germline assignment: CDR1 SGHVS and CDR2 FQNEAQ.

The chain joins TRBV28 to TRBJ1-2; D remains ambiguous. CDR3 length: 12 residues. Germline V gene sequence: CDR1 MDHEN, CDR2 SYDVKM. V was trimmed by 3 bases and J by 9 bases, leaving 11 bases between them. The CDR3 spells CASSFFEGSYTF. Written as DNA, the CDR3 is TGTGCCAGCAGTTTTTTTGAGGGTAGCTACACCTTC.

The J gene is TRBJ2-7, the V gene TRBV4-2, with D unclear. The CDR3 spans 13 residues. V was clipped by 4 bases and J by 3 bases, with 10 bases between them. Germline V gene lookup returns CDR1 LGHNA and CDR2 YNFKEQ. In nucleotides, the CDR3 is TGTGCCAGCAGCCGAGAACGAGACTACGAGCAGTACTTC. Amino acid sequence: CASSRERDYEQYF.

The V and J genes are TRBV10-1 and TRBJ1-2, with D perhaps TRBD1 (5 bases). CDR1 is WNHNN and CDR2 is SYGVQD in the germline V gene (reference sequence). The CDR3 spans 15 residues. With 2 bases removed from V and 8 bases from J, the gap between germline ends came to 18 bases. CDR3 bases: TGCGCCAGCAGTGAGCTGCGTTCTAGGGGCAGGGGCTACACCTTC. It specifies CASSELRSRGRGYTF.

The chain is built from TRBV29-1 and TRBJ2-7; TRBD1 aligns across 8 bases. CDR1 and CDR2 (germline): SQVTM, ANQGSEA. Trimming removed 2 bases from V and 6 bases from J; junction bases left unmatched: 6. The CDR3 spans 13 residues. Here the CDR3 DNA reads TGCAGCGTTGAATCAACAGGGGGATCCGAGCAGTACTTC. The encoded protein is CSVESTGGSEQYF.

This chain links TRBV5-1 with TRBJ2-2; 7 bases are shared with TRBD1. From germline, CDR1 is SGHRS and CDR2 YFSETQ. The CDR3 extends over 16 amino acids. V lost 3 bases to trimming and J lost 0 bases; unmatched junction nucleotides: 5. CDR3 sequence (DNA): TGCGCCAGCAGCTGGAGACAGGGAGCGAACACCGGGGAGCTGTTTTTT. Translating it yields CASSWRQGANTGELFF.

This clone was counted a single time. The rearrangement uses TRBV5-1 and TRBJ1-1; D call uncertain. The CDR3 spans 15 residues. Trimming removed 3 bases from V and 1 base from J, with 13 bases in between. CDR1 SGHRS and CDR2 YFSETQ come from the germline V gene. CDR3 nucleotide sequence: TGCGCCAGCAGCTACCAGCCGGAAGCGAACACTGAAGCTTTCTTT. Its protein product is CASSYQPEANTEAFF.

The DNA of the CDR3 is TGTGCCATCAGTGAGTCTTGGGGATCTGGAAACACCATATATTTT. This translates into CAISESWGSGNTIYF. The chain carries TRBV10-3 and TRBJ1-3; D remains unclear. CDR1 is ENHRY and CDR2 is SYGVKD in the germline V gene. There are 15 residues in the CDR3. The germline V and J ends were trimmed by 0 bases and 1 base, with 7 bases remaining between them.

The chain joins TRBV5-1 to TRBJ1-4; 8 bases agree with TRBD1. The CDR3 has 13 amino acids. Per the germline V gene, CDR1 is SGHRS and CDR2 is YFSETQ. J gave up 8 bases and V 4 bases, and 4 bases lay outside the gene matches. The CDR3 nucleotides are TGCGCCAGCAGCGTGGGGACAGGAGAAAAACTGTTTTTT. This encodes CASSVGTGEKLFF.

The chain joins TRBV5-1 to TRBJ1-2, with D maybe TRBD1 (5 bases). Germline V gene sequence: CDR1 SGHRS, CDR2 YFSETQ. Between the trimmed V and J ends, which lost 3 bases and 8 bases, there was a span of 17 bases. CDR3 length equals 14 residues. The CDR3 DNA follows: TGCGCCAGCAGCTCACCCAGGGTCAATTCCGGCTACACCTTC. It codes for CASSSPRVNSGYTF.

The chain couples TRBV19 to TRBJ1-5; D may be TRBD1 (6 bases). From germline, CDR1 is LNHDA and CDR2 SQIVND (reference sequence). This CDR3 contains 16 residues. V lost 0 bases and J 2 bases, leaving 11 bases between the germline ends. CDR3 sequence (DNA): TGTGCCAGTAGTATAGATCGGGCAGGGGGCAATCAGCCCCAGCATTTT. Translating gives CASSIDRAGGNQPQHF.

V gene TRBV28 combines with J gene TRBJ2-3; no firm D call. The CDR3 is 12 amino acids. The germline V and J ends were trimmed by 7 bases and 5 bases, with 10 bases remaining between them. CDR1 is MDHEN, CDR2 SYDVKM, per germline. The CDR3 loop is CASMGFRDTQYF. CDR3 nucleotides: TGTGCCAGCATGGGATTCCGAGATACGCAGTATTTT.